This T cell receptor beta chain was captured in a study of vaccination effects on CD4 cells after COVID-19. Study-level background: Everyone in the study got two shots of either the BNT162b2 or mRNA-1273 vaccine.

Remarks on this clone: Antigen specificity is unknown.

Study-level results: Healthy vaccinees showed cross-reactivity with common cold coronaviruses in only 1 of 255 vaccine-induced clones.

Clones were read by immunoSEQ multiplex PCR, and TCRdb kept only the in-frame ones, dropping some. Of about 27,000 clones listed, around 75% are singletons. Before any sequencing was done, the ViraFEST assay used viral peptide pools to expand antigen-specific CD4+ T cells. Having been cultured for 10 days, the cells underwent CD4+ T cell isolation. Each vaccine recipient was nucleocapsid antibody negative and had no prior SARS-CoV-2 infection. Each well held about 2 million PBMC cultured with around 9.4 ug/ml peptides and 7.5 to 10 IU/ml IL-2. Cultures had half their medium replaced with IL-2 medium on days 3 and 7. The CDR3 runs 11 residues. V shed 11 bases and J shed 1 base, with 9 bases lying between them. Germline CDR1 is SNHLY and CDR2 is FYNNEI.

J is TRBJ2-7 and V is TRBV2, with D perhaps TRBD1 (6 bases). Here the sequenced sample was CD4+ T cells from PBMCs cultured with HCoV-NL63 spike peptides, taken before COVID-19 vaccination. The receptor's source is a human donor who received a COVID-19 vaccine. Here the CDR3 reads CACGQSYEQYF. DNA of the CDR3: TGTGCCTGCGGACAGTCCTACGAGCAGTACTTC.